One TCR beta chain is described in this entry. What it binds is unknown. This CDR3 is 15 amino acids long. With 8 bases removed from V and 6 bases from J, the gap between germline ends came to 19 bases. Germline V CDR1 and CDR2: MNHEY, SVGAGI. Before the COVID-19 pandemic, during about 2010-2019, CD4+ T cells were taken from unexposed donors. After about ten days of culture, CD4+ T cells were isolated. Cells permitting, SARS-CoV-2 S/N and four cold-coronavirus spikes were tested on unexposed-donor CD4+ T cells. The data stem from a study of CD4 T cells in relation to SARS-CoV-2 and coronaviruses. Across the whole study: Shared crossreactive spike epitopes were mapped to their HLA restriction.

This table comes from immunoSEQ multiplex PCR, and its TCRdb copy is limited to in-frame clones, with some not included. This table holds about 19,000 clones, just over 75% found once. The rearrangement joins TRBV6-5 to TRBJ2-2, with a possible D match to TRBD2 (7 bases). The sequence derives from a human donor in good health. The specimen was CD4+ T cells from PBMCs, cultured in vitro. The CDR3 spells CASAGGRPGAGELFF. The CDR3 nucleotides read TGTGCCAGCGCCGGGGGGCGCCCCGGAGCCGGGGAGCTGTTTTTT.